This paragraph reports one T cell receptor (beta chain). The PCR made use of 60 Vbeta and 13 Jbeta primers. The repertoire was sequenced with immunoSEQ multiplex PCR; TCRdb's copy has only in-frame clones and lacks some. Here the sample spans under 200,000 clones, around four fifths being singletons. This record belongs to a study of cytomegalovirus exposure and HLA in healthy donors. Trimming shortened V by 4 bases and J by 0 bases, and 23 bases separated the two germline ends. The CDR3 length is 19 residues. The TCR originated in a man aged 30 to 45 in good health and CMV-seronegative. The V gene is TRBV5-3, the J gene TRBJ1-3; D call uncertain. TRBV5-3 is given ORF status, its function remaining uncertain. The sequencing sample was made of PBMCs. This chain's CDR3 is CARSELIRRPQVSGNTIYF. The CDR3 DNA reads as TGTGCCAGAAGCGAATTGATTAGACGTCCGCAGGTCTCTGGAAACACCATATATTTT.